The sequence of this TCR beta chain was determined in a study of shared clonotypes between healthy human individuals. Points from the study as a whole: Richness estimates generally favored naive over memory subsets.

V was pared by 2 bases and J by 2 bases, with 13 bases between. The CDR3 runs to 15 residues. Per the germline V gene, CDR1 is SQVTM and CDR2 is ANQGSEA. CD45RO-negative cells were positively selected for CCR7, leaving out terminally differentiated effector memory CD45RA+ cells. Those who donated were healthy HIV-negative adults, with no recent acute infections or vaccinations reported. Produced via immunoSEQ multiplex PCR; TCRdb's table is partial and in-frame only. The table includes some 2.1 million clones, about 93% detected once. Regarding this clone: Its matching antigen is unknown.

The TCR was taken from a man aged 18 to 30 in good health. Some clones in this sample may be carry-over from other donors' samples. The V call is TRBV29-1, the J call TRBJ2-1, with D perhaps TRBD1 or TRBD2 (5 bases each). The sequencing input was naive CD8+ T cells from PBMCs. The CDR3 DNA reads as TGCAGCGTTGAACACCGGGACCGGCCCTACAATGAGCAGTTCTTC. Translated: CSVEHRDRPYNEQFF.